One and the same sample provided the 25 T cell receptor beta chains below, sequenced in a study of siplizumab effects on memory and regulatory T cells. The method was immunoSEQ multiplex PCR; TCRdb's version includes in-frame clones alone and lacks a portion of them. In the table there are around 94,000 clones, more than 85% of which are singletons. Sequenced input: CD4+ T cells sorted from blood. The receptors derive from a human donor in good health.

This chain uses TRBV5-1 with TRBJ1-3, with a tentative D call TRBD1 (5 bases). V lost 2 bases and J 3 bases, leaving 15 bases between the germline ends. Germline CDR1 SGHRS, CDR2 YFSETQ. The CDR3 extends over 16 amino acids. CDR3 in amino acids: CASSFSGGNVGNTIYF. The DNA of the CDR3 is TGCGCCAGCAGCTTTAGTGGGGGAAATGTTGGAAACACCATATATTTT.

This clone appeared a single time. The chain recombines TRBV25-1 with TRBJ1-2; D is undetermined. The germline gives CDR1 MGHDK, CDR2 SYGVNS. Trimming removed 2 bases at V and 5 bases at J, with 12 bases between. The CDR3 totals 14 residues. The CDR3 nucleotides are TGTGCCAGCAGTGAAGTTGGGGAGAGGTATGGCTACACCTTC. Translating gives CASSEVGERYGYTF.

This sequence joins TRBV5-1 and TRBJ2-3, with 14 bases aligning to TRBD2. The CDR3 is made up of 19 amino acids. V was pared by 5 bases and J by 3 bases, with 14 bases of the junction left unmatched. CDR1 and CDR2 from the germline V gene are SGHRS and YFSETQ. DNA for the CDR3: TGCGCCAGCAGTCGACCCGGGACTAGCGGGAGAACGGTGACAGATACGCAGTATTTT. Translating gives CASSRPGTSGRTVTDTQYF.

The chain uses TRBV5-1 and TRBJ2-2; D is unclear. Trimming took off 0 bases at V and 0 bases at J, with 12 bases between the two ends. CDR1 and CDR2 from the germline V gene are SGHRS and YFSETQ. CDR3 length: 17 residues. The CDR3: CASSLGWISSNTGELFF. CDR3 sequence (DNA): TGCGCCAGCAGCTTGGGATGGATCAGTTCGAACACCGGGGAGCTGTTTTTT.

V and J are TRBV7-9 and TRBJ2-7; D is unresolved. Germline lookup yields CDR1 SEHNR and CDR2 FQNEAQ (reference sequence). V gave up 4 bases and J gave up 3 bases, with 16 bases separating them. This CDR3 contains 15 residues. The CDR3 coding sequence is TGTGCCAGCAGCTCGACTCCCTGGGCCTTCTACGAGCAGTACTTC. This translates into CASSSTPWAFYEQYF.

To note about this clone: Just one base apart from a much larger clone, this may be a read error. The J gene is TRBJ2-7, the V gene TRBV27; D may be TRBD2 (6 bases). The CDR3 length is 15 residues. The germline V gene encodes CDR1 MNHEY and CDR2 SMNVEV (reference sequence). Trimming removed 2 bases at V and 2 bases at J, with 13 bases between. The DNA for the CDR3 is TGTGCCAGCAGTTTAGTTTCCGGGAGCCCCTACGAGCAGTACTTC. Translation: CASSLVSGSPYEQYF.

This clone was recorded once. The V gene is TRBV6-1, the J gene TRBJ1-2; 12 nucleotides align to TRBD1. The ends lost 6 bases at V and 11 bases at J; junction bases unmatched: 13. The V gene's germline CDR1 is MNHNS and CDR2 SASEGT. The CDR3 extends over 15 amino acids. This chain's CDR3 is CASSEPGTGGIEYTF. In DNA form, the CDR3 reads TGTGCCAGCAGCGAACCCGGGACAGGGGGCATCGAGTACACCTTC.

The genes are TRBV5-1 and TRBJ2-2; 7 bases line up with TRBD1. The CDR3 is 16 amino acids. Trimming removed 5 bases from V and 1 base from J; junction bases left unmatched: 8. The germline CDR1 and CDR2 sequences are SGHRS and YFSETQ. CDR3 amino acids: CASSNAGTVNTGELFF. As DNA, the CDR3 is TGCGCCAGCAGTAATGCCGGGACAGTGAACACCGGGGAGCTGTTTTTT.

This clone showed up just once. The chain combines TRBV5-1 with TRBJ2-5, with 8 bases fitting TRBD1. The end of the DNA is better explained by TRBJ2-7, so the J call may be wrong. Germline CDR1 SGHRS, CDR2 YFSETQ. The CDR3 spans 14 residues. The CDR3 here is CASSGGRGQYEQYF. DNA for the CDR3: TGCGCCAGCAGCGGAGGCAGGGGGCAATACGAGCAGTACTTC.

This chain connects TRBV7-3 to TRBJ2-3; D call uncertain. Trimming shortened V by 1 base and J by 5 bases, and 10 bases separated the two germline ends. The germline V gene has CDR1 SGHTA and CDR2 FQGTGA. The CDR3 totals 14 residues. CDR3 in amino acids: CASSLSSKVDTQYF. CDR3 in DNA: TGTGCCAGCAGCTTAAGCAGCAAGGTAGATACGCAGTATTTT.

About this clone itself: At one boundary the junction diverges from the germline segment, which might be a read error. This rearrangement joins TRBV5-1 to TRBJ1-5; D uncertain. Per germline, CDR1 SGHRS and CDR2 YFSETQ. The CDR3 totals 13 residues. The CDR3 DNA reads TGTGCCAGCAGCATTCAGGAGCTCGGGGCCCAGCATTTT. Amino acids: CASSIQELGAQHF.

V and J are TRBV11-2 and TRBJ1-1; no definite D call. Per germline, CDR1 SGHAT and CDR2 FQNNGV. The V gene lost 1 base and the J gene lost 0 bases, with 9 bases spanning the gap. This CDR3 is built from 15 residues. For the CDR3, the DNA is TGTGCCAGCAGCTTAGTCAGCCAGTTGAACACTGAAGCTTTCTTT. It yields the protein CASSLVSQLNTEAFF.

The chain links TRBV6-5 to TRBJ2-1, with 7 bases identical to TRBD1. This CDR3 is 15 amino acids long. The V and J ends lost 1 base and 4 bases, in that order; junction bases with no gene match: 4. Germline CDR1 is MNHEY and CDR2 is SVGAGI. In DNA form, the CDR3 reads TGTGCCAGCAGTTACTTAGGGACAGCTTACAATGAGCAGTTCTTC. Translated, it gives CASSYLGTAYNEQFF.

The chain uses TRBV5-6 and TRBJ2-7; D call uncertain. The CDR3 runs 12 residues. Germline values: CDR1 SGHDT, CDR2 YYEEEE. The ends were cut back, 1 base at V and 3 bases at J, with 5 bases in the middle. CDR3 protein: CASSLSLYEQYF. For the CDR3, the DNA is TGTGCCAGCAGCTTGTCTCTCTACGAGCAGTACTTC.

This rearrangement joins TRBV27 to TRBJ2-2, with 9 bases matching TRBD2. Per germline, CDR1 MNHEY and CDR2 SMNVEV (reference sequence). The CDR3 has 16 amino acids. V dropped 8 bases and J dropped 4; count of bases not matched to a gene: 11. The DNA of the CDR3 is TGTGCCAGCGAACGGGTGAGCGGGAGGTCCACCGGGGAGCTGTTTTTT. Protein product: CASERVSGRSTGELFF.

This chain connects TRBV7-9 to TRBJ2-1, with TRBD2 as a possible D gene (6 bases). Germline V gene lookup returns CDR1 SEHNR and CDR2 FQNEAQ (reference sequence). The V end was cut by 5 bases, the J end by 3 bases, with 14 bases between. The CDR3 totals 15 residues. CDR3 amino acids: CASSPPGVHYNEQFF. In DNA form, the CDR3 reads TGTGCCAGCAGCCCACCGGGGGTCCACTACAATGAGCAGTTCTTC.

This sequence joins TRBV7-6 and TRBJ2-1; 7 bases fit TRBD2. Trimming removed 1 base from V and 7 bases from J; junction bases left unmatched: 1. This CDR3 has 13 residues. Germline V gives CDR1 SGHVS, CDR2 FNYEAQ. CDR3 bases: TGTGCCAGCAGCTTAGGACTAGCAAATGAGCAGTTCTTC. Protein: CASSLGLANEQFF.

J is TRBJ2-1 and V is TRBV7-6; possibly TRBD1 for D (6 bases). Per germline, CDR1 SGHVS and CDR2 FNYEAQ. The ends were cut back, 5 bases at V and 4 bases at J, with 15 bases in the middle. The CDR3 consists of 15 residues. The CDR3 here is CASSQRQADYNEQFF. CDR3 sequence (DNA): TGTGCCAGCAGCCAGAGACAGGCAGATTACAATGAGCAGTTCTTC.

As for this clone: An end of the junction differs from the germline gene, which may be a read error. The chain couples TRBV9 to TRBJ2-5; TRBD1 or TRBD2 may be the D gene (5 bases each). Looked up from germline, CDR1 is SGDLS and CDR2 is YYNGEE. This CDR3 spans 16 amino acids. The CDR3 reads CASSVGVVGEQGTQYF. The CDR3 bases are TGTGCCAGCAGCGTAGGGGTAGTAGGGGAGCAAGGGACCCAGTACTTC.

A note on this clone: In the same sample, other DNA sequences code for this CDR3. V usage is TRBV28 and J usage is TRBJ2-1, with 8 bases aligning to TRBD1. The length of the CDR3 is 15 residues. V lost 4 bases to trimming and J lost 1 base; unmatched junction nucleotides: 3. Germline values: CDR1 MDHEN, CDR2 SYDVKM. The CDR3 protein is CASSWRTGSYNEQFF. CDR3 DNA: TGTGCCAGCAGTTGGAGGACAGGGTCCTACAATGAGCAGTTCTTC.

The chain links TRBV27 to TRBJ2-7, with D perhaps matching TRBD1 (5 bases). The germline V and J ends were trimmed by 8 bases and 2 bases, with 13 bases remaining between them. From germline, CDR1 is MNHEY and CDR2 SMNVEV (reference sequence). The CDR3 runs to 13 residues. CDR3 amino acids: CASGQFAPYEQYF. The CDR3 DNA is TGTGCCAGCGGACAATTTGCCCCCTACGAGCAGTACTTC.

V and J are TRBV7-2 and TRBJ2-7; D might be TRBD1 (6 bases). The ends were cut back, 2 bases at V and 3 bases at J, with 8 bases in the middle. The CDR3 extends over 13 amino acids. Looked up from germline, CDR1 is SGHTA and CDR2 is FQGNSA. The CDR3 coding sequence is TGTGCCAGCAGCTTAAGGACAGTCTACGAGCAGTACTTC. Translated, it gives CASSLRTVYEQYF.

This clone was seen only once. V is TRBV5-4 and J is TRBJ1-2; a weak D match, TRBD1 (6 bases). Germline CDR1 is SGHNT and CDR2 is YYREEE (reference sequence). V lost 2 bases to trimming and J lost 5 bases, with 10 bases between them. The CDR3 is 13 amino acids. CDR3 nucleotides: TGTGCCAGCAGCTTTGAGGGGGGGTATGGCTACACCTTC. Its protein is CASSFEGGYGYTF.

The rearrangement uses TRBV19 and TRBJ2-7, with 7 positions matching TRBD1. The germline gives CDR1 LNHDA, CDR2 SQIVND (reference sequence). The length of the CDR3 is 14 residues. V lost 4 bases, J lost 5 bases, and 8 bases stayed unmatched. In DNA form, the CDR3 reads TGTGCCAGTAGTACTCAGCTACAGGGGAACGAGCAGTACTTC. It encodes CASSTQLQGNEQYF.

This clone is a singleton in its sample. The chain carries TRBV7-3 and TRBJ2-3; D call uncertain. The V and J ends lost 1 base and 5 bases respectively, with 13 bases between them. CDR3 length: 15 amino acids. CDR1 is SGHTA and CDR2 is FQGTGA in the germline V gene. CDR3 coding DNA: TGTGCCAGCAGCTTAAATGGCGGAGTACGAGATACGCAGTATTTT. It encodes CASSLNGGVRDTQYF.